These 22 T cell receptor beta chains share one sample of origin, sequenced in a study of monozygotic twins with cystic fibrosis. TCRdb's copy holds only in-frame clones and misses some; the assay was immunoSEQ multiplex PCR. This table has 20,000 or so clones, approximately 90% appearing once. Sequenced: blood. The source of these receptors is a woman in her twenties or thirties with cystic fibrosis.

This chain links TRBV13 with TRBJ2-3; D may be TRBD2 (5 bases). Deletions cut 3 bases from V and 6 bases from J, with 10 bases between. Germline values: CDR1 PRHDT, CDR2 FYEKMQ (reference sequence). The CDR3 covers 13 residues. The CDR3 here is CASSFEVADTQYF. For the CDR3, the DNA is TGTGCCAGCAGCTTTGAGGTAGCGGATACGCAGTATTTT.

This chain links TRBV7-9 with TRBJ1-2; 8 positions match TRBD1. Germline CDR1 and CDR2: SEHNR and FQNEAQ (reference sequence). With 7 bases clipped from V and 1 base from J, the junction kept 5 bases outside the gene matches. This CDR3 region has 14 residues. CDR3 protein: CASTMDRDNYGYTF. DNA for the CDR3: TGTGCCAGCACCATGGACAGGGATAACTATGGCTACACCTTC. The full variable domain, with the rest looked up from reference TRBV7-9 and TRBJ1-2, is DTGVSQNPRHKITKRGQNVTFRCDPISEHNRLYWYRQTLGQGPEFLTYFQNEAQLEKSRLLSDRFSAERPKGSFSTLEIQRTEQGDSAMYLCASTMDRDNYGYTFGSGTRLTVV.

This clone was counted a few times. The chain combines TRBV6-1 with TRBJ2-5; D assignment may be TRBD1 or TRBD2 (5 bases each). Trimming cost V 2 bases and J 6 bases, with 16 bases left between them. Per the germline V gene, CDR1 is MNHNS and CDR2 is SASEGT. CDR3 length: 15 residues. The CDR3 DNA reads as TGTGCCAGCAGTGAATGGGACGGTGACGTGAAGACCCAGTACTTC. Residues: CASSEWDGDVKTQYF.

This clone was detected once. This chain links TRBV9 with TRBJ2-7, with 10 bases fitting TRBD1. CDR3 length: 19 residues. The V segment lost 4 bases and the J segment 2 bases; nucleotides outside the gene matches: 18. Germline-derived CDR1 and CDR2 are SGDLS and YYNGEE. CDR3 sequence: CASSPGGQGVSSAPYEQYF. CDR3 DNA: TGTGCCAGCAGCCCTGGAGGACAGGGGGTGTCGTCCGCCCCCTACGAGCAGTACTTC.

The CDR3 is CASSFGQGHTGELFF. CDR3 nucleotide sequence: TGCGCCAGCAGCTTTGGACAGGGCCACACCGGGGAGCTGTTTTTT. This chain links TRBV5-1 with TRBJ2-2; 8 bases map to TRBD1. The CDR3 has 15 amino acids. With 2 bases clipped from V and 3 bases from J, the junction kept 3 bases outside the gene matches. The germline gives CDR1 SGHRS, CDR2 YFSETQ.

This clone has a handful of counts. This chain uses TRBV7-2 with TRBJ2-2, with D unresolved. V lost 6 bases, J lost 11 bases, and 13 bases lay in between. This CDR3 spans 12 amino acids. Per germline, CDR1 SGHTA and CDR2 FQGNSA. The chain's CDR3 is CASSLTLSELFF. Written as DNA, the CDR3 is TGTGCCAGCAGTCTGACCCTATCCGAGCTGTTTTTT.

The chain carries TRBV18 and TRBJ1-2; no reliable D call. The ends were cut back, 1 base at V and 5 bases at J, with 23 bases in the middle. The CDR3 totals 18 residues. Germline CDR1 KGHSH, CDR2 LQKENI. Written as DNA, the CDR3 is TGTGCCAGCTCACCACAAGAACGGTCTCCCCGGATGTCATATGGCTACACCTTC. Residues: CASSPQERSPRMSYGYTF.

The chain carries TRBV4-3 and TRBJ2-1, with D uncertain. Germline CDR1 is LGHNA and CDR2 is YSLEER. Trimming took 0 bases from V and 0 from J, leaving 6 bases between them. This CDR3 has 15 amino acids. CDR3 DNA sequence: TGCGCCAGCAGCCAAGAGCCTAGCTCCTACAATGAGCAGTTCTTC. Translation: CASSQEPSSYNEQFF.

In its sample, this clone was seen a few times. Other nucleotide sequences in the sample specify the same CDR3. The chain has TRBV14 and TRBJ1-2; no clear D. Trimming removed 1 base from V and 5 bases from J, with 5 bases in between. Germline assignment: CDR1 SGHDN and CDR2 FVKESK. The CDR3 is made up of 12 amino acids. CDR3 nucleotides: TGTGCCAGCAGCCAAGTTTGGTATGGCTACACCTTC. It specifies CASSQVWYGYTF.

The rearrangement uses TRBV4-1 and TRBJ1-3; D unresolved. The germline V and J ends were trimmed by 0 bases and 2 bases, with 8 bases remaining between them. The CDR3 loop spans 15 amino acids. From germline, CDR1 is MGHRA and CDR2 YSYEKL. For the CDR3, the DNA is TGCGCCAGCAGCCAAGACGAGGTGACTGGAAACACCATATATTTT. This translates into CASSQDEVTGNTIYF.

This rearrangement joins TRBV18 to TRBJ1-2; D remains ambiguous. Germline CDR1 KGHSH, CDR2 LQKENI. The length of the CDR3 is 13 residues. V was pared by 4 bases and J by 2 bases, with 8 bases between. The DNA for the CDR3 is TGTGCCAGCTCACAGGGTGGAAACTATGGCTACACCTTC. It codes for CASSQGGNYGYTF.

This chain links TRBV6-5 with TRBJ2-7, with 10 positions matching TRBD1. The CDR3 consists of 14 residues. V shed 0 bases, J shed 7 bases, and the junction held 3 bases outside the gene matches. The germline gives CDR1 MNHEY, CDR2 SVGAGI. This CDR3 is CASSYSGTGDEQYF. The DNA of the CDR3 is TGTGCCAGCAGTTACTCCGGGACAGGGGATGAGCAGTACTTC.

This chain links TRBV30 with TRBJ1-2; D is unclear. This CDR3 region has 13 residues. The ends were cut back, 1 base at V and 0 bases at J, with 6 bases in the middle. CDR1 and CDR2 (germline): GTSNPN, SVGIG (reference sequence). The CDR3 nucleotides read TGTGCCTGGAGTGAAGTAGCTAACTATGGCTACACCTTC. Protein: CAWSEVANYGYTF.

The gene calls are TRBV10-3 and TRBJ2-7, with D possibly TRBD1 on 6 matching bases. Between the trimmed V and J ends, which lost 4 bases and 2 bases, there was a span of 12 bases. The germline V gene encodes CDR1 ENHRY and CDR2 SYGVKD. CDR3 length equals 14 residues. CDR3 protein: CAISGQADAYEQYF. For the CDR3, the DNA is TGTGCCATCAGTGGACAGGCTGACGCCTACGAGCAGTACTTC.

The gene calls are TRBV12-5 and TRBJ2-5; unclear D gene. Per the germline V gene, CDR1 is LGHNT and CDR2 is FRNRAP. This CDR3 spans 16 amino acids. V was cut by 8 bases and J by 5 bases, with 24 bases left in between. The CDR3 region has the DNA TGTGCTAGTTCGGCCCTAACCCCGGCCCTGAGGGAGACCCAGTACTTC. Protein product: CASSALTPALRETQYF.

The chain has TRBV28 and TRBJ1-1, with D uncertain. This CDR3 contains 15 residues. The V end was cut by 2 bases, the J end by 4 bases, with 14 bases between. Per germline, CDR1 MDHEN and CDR2 SYDVKM. The CDR3 DNA follows: TGTGCCAGCAGTTTACTCGATACGAACCCCACTGAAGCTTTCTTT. Protein sequence: CASSLLDTNPTEAFF.

The genes are TRBV19 and TRBJ1-2, with D perhaps TRBD1 (6 bases). CDR1 and CDR2 (germline): LNHDA, SQIVND (reference sequence). This CDR3 contains 15 residues. V lost 7 bases and J 3 bases, leaving 18 bases between the germline ends. The CDR3 DNA is TGTGCCAGTACTCGGACCGCAGGGGAGCACTATGGCTACACCTTC. It yields the protein CASTRTAGEHYGYTF.

The J gene is TRBJ1-6, the V gene TRBV10-2; 7 bases align to TRBD1. With 5 bases clipped from V and 5 bases from J, the junction kept 3 bases outside the gene matches. The germline V gene has CDR1 WSHSY and CDR2 SAAADI. The CDR3 is 14 residues long. CDR3 residues: CASSHTGDNSPLHF. DNA of the CDR3: TGCGCCAGCAGTCATACAGGGGATAATTCACCCCTCCACTTT.

The chain combines TRBV7-2 with TRBJ2-2, with D maybe TRBD2 (5 bases). The CDR3 is 15 residues long. Germline assignment: CDR1 SGHTA and CDR2 FQGNSA. V was cut by 8 bases and J by 1 base, with 14 bases left in between. The CDR3 DNA is TGTGCCAGCCGACCTGGTGGGAGGAACACCGGGGAGCTGTTTTTT. Its protein is CASRPGGRNTGELFF.

The gene calls are TRBV7-6 and TRBJ1-2, with D unresolved. Germline CDR1 reads SGHVS; CDR2 reads FNYEAQ. The V gene lost 1 base and the J gene lost 0 bases, with 15 bases spanning the gap. The CDR3 has 17 amino acids. CDR3 sequence (DNA): TGTGCCAGCAGCTTAGACCGGCAATGGGGATCTAACTATGGCTACACCTTC. This translates into CASSLDRQWGSNYGYTF.

About this clone itself: Because the CDR3's place on the DNA is in doubt, the DNA is left out and the CDR3 is given as listed by TCRdb. V gene TRBV19 combines with J gene TRBJ1-4; TRBD1, the D gene given by the table, was not confirmed from the DNA. Germline CDR1 and CDR2: LNHDA and SQIVND (reference sequence). The CDR3 is made up of 20 amino acids, end residues included. The CDR3 loop is CASSISALPGQAATNEKLFF.

The V and J genes are TRBV6-5 and TRBJ1-5, with D perhaps matching TRBD1 (6 bases). Trimming took 3 bases from V and 8 from J, leaving 14 bases between them. This CDR3 has 14 amino acids. CDR1 and CDR2 from the germline V gene are MNHEY and SVGAGI. CDR3 amino acids: CASSYTGGSEPQHF. The CDR3 DNA follows: TGTGCCAGCAGTTATACGGGGGGCTCGGAGCCCCAGCATTTT.